These 22 T cell receptor beta chains were sequenced from one sample in a study of blood T cell repertoires in COVID-19 (dated by TCRdb to about 2020). The library relied on the immunoSEQ multiplex PCR assay. TCRdb carries this immuneACCESS record with in-frame sequences only. Its versions omit some clonotypes, under half of them owing to an unresolved V gene in the studies checked, with the rest unexplained. The sample table holds about 98,000 clones, of which 82% were seen once. In total, the top ten clones hold approximately 11% of the sample. Source material: peripheral blood. The source is a man between 65 and 79 years old with active or convalescent COVID-19.

The rearrangement uses TRBV19 and TRBJ2-7; D is unresolved. V was pared by 6 bases and J by 5 bases, with 14 bases between. Germline V CDR1 and CDR2: LNHDA, SQIVND (reference sequence). This CDR3 region has 13 residues. The CDR3 loop is CASSPTRSDEQYF. CDR3 bases: TGTGCCAGTAGCCCGACGCGGTCCGACGAGCAGTACTTC.

The chain combines TRBV7-8 with TRBJ2-7, with 10 bases aligning to TRBD1. Per germline, CDR1 SGHVS and CDR2 FQNEAQ. The length of the CDR3 is 16 residues. Germline trimming cut 2 bases from V and 4 bases from J; bases unmatched to any gene: 8. CDR3 coding DNA: TGTGCCAGCAGCTTACGTGGGACAGGGGTTTCATACGAGCAGTACTTC. Translation gives CASSLRGTGVSYEQYF.

The chain employs TRBV30 and TRBJ2-3, with TRBD1 as a possible D gene (5 bases). The CDR3 totals 15 residues. V lost 4 bases and J lost 1, with 15 bases in between. Germline CDR1 is GTSNPN and CDR2 is SVGIG (reference sequence). The CDR3 DNA reads TGTGCCTGGAATGGCAGGGTTGGGGGCACAGATACGCAGTATTTT. It specifies CAWNGRVGGTDTQYF.

The chain has TRBV19 and TRBJ2-3; 8 nucleotides line up with TRBD2. Germline V lookup: CDR1 LNHDA, CDR2 SQIVND (reference sequence). The CDR3 extends over 14 amino acids. V trimming: 7 bases; J trimming: 5 bases; junction bases outside the gene matches: 8. The CDR3 sequence: CASTVSGGRDTQYF. The CDR3 DNA reads TGTGCCAGTACTGTAAGCGGGGGCCGAGATACGCAGTATTTT.

The chain uses TRBV2 and TRBJ2-1; D remains ambiguous. The V gene's germline CDR1 is SNHLY and CDR2 FYNNEI. The CDR3 covers 14 residues. V dropped 7 bases and J dropped 0 bases, with 10 bases sitting between them. CDR3 in amino acids: CASTAPSSYNEQFF. CDR3 DNA sequence: TGTGCCAGCACAGCGCCTAGCTCCTACAATGAGCAGTTCTTC. Based on the CDR3 plus reference TRBV2 and TRBJ2-1, the full variable domain is EPEVTQTPSHQVTQMGQEVILRCVPISNHLYFYWYRQILGQKVEFLVSFYNNEISEKSEIFDDQFSVERPDGSNFTLKIRSTKLEDSAMYFCASTAPSSYNEQFFGPGTRLTVL.

The gene calls are TRBV6-6 and TRBJ2-3, with TRBD2 matching 7 bases. V shed 7 bases and J 4 bases; nucleotides not matched to a gene: 5. The CDR3 spans 13 residues. The germline gives CDR1 MNHNY, CDR2 SVGAGI (reference sequence). CDR3 sequence (DNA): TGTGCCAGCATTTTTGGGGGGGCAGATACGCAGTATTTT. Amino acid sequence: CASIFGGADTQYF.

The CDR3 nucleotides read TGCGCCAGCAGCTTGAAGGGGGCGGTGGGTACTGAAGCTTTCTTT. Its translation: CASSLKGAVGTEAFF. This chain uses TRBV5-1 with TRBJ1-1; 7 positions match TRBD1. Germline CDR1 SGHRS, CDR2 YFSETQ. This CDR3 region has 15 residues. V shed 1 base, J shed 5 bases, and the junction held 8 bases outside the gene matches.

The chain joins TRBV9 to TRBJ1-5; D perhaps matches TRBD1 (5 bases). Deletions cut 3 bases from V and 3 bases from J, with 10 bases between. This CDR3 contains 14 residues. Germline values: CDR1 SGDLS, CDR2 YYNGEE. CDR3 protein: CASSGSGLNQPQHF. CDR3 DNA: TGTGCCAGCAGCGGCTCAGGGCTCAATCAGCCCCAGCATTTT.

The chain joins TRBV11-3 to TRBJ1-4; perhaps TRBD1 as D (6 bases). The CDR3 contains 18 residues. Trimming took off 1 base at V and 2 bases at J, with 17 bases between the two ends. Germline loops: CDR1 SGHNT, CDR2 YENEEA. For the CDR3, the DNA is TGTGCCAGCAGCTTAGTGCGGGGGGCAGGGTGGACTAATGAAAAACTGTTTTTT. Its translation is CASSLVRGAGWTNEKLFF.

This chain joins TRBV3-1 (or the pseudogene TRBV3-2) and TRBJ1-6, with D possibly being TRBD1 (6 bases). The CDR3 length is 14 residues. V dropped 4 bases and J dropped 14 bases, with 18 bases sitting between them. Germline loops: CDR1 LGHDT, CDR2 YNNKEL (reference sequence). The DNA of the CDR3 is TGTGCCAGCAGCCCCCGGGAGGGGGGCTCGGCCCTCCACTTT. This gives the protein CASSPREGGSALHF.

V is TRBV2 and J is TRBJ2-7; D is undetermined. The germline gives CDR1 SNHLY, CDR2 FYNNEI. Trimming stripped 8 bases from V and 3 bases from J, with 11 bases between. The CDR3 covers 12 residues. As DNA, the CDR3 is TGTGCCAGCCGAGGAGTTAACTACGAGCAGTACTTC. Protein product: CASRGVNYEQYF.

The genes are TRBV7-8 and TRBJ1-2; D remains ambiguous. The CDR3 covers 16 residues. With 0 bases removed from V and 8 bases from J, the gap between germline ends came to 19 bases. Germline-derived CDR1 and CDR2 are SGHVS and FQNEAQ. The CDR3 nucleotides are TGTGCCAGCAGCTTAGCCACCGACGGGGAGACTTTGGGCTACACCTTC. Encoded protein: CASSLATDGETLGYTF.

V gene TRBV2 combines with J gene TRBJ1-4, with 8 bases matching TRBD1. The V and J ends lost 3 bases and 8 bases, in that order; junction bases with no gene match: 8. This CDR3 comprises 15 residues. Germline CDR1 reads SNHLY; CDR2 reads FYNNEI. The DNA for the CDR3 is TGTGCCAGCAGTGATGTGGACAGGGAGGACGAAAAACTGTTTTTT. Translation: CASSDVDREDEKLFF.

The V gene is TRBV19, the J gene TRBJ2-7; 11 positions agree with TRBD2. The CDR3 has 13 residues. Trimming removed 5 bases from V and 5 bases from J; junction bases left unmatched: 2. Looked up from germline, CDR1 is LNHDA and CDR2 is SQIVND (reference sequence). The CDR3 protein is CASSPGLADEQYF. DNA for the CDR3: TGTGCCAGTAGTCCGGGACTAGCGGACGAGCAGTACTTC.

This chain links TRBV29-1 with TRBJ1-5; tentative D call: TRBD1 (5 bases). CDR1 and CDR2 (germline): SQVTM, ANQGSEA. V was shortened by 4 bases and J by 8 bases, with 15 bases between the two germline ends. The length of the CDR3 is 13 residues. The CDR3 sequence is CSVGEGRREPQHF. CDR3 nucleotides: TGCAGCGTTGGGGAGGGACGGCGGGAGCCCCAGCATTTT.

This clone was detected once. This rearrangement joins TRBV5-1 to TRBJ2-1; a weak D match, TRBD2 (5 bases). Trimming took 0 bases from V and 7 from J, leaving 5 bases between them. The CDR3 has 12 amino acids. The germline gives CDR1 SGHRS, CDR2 YFSETQ. CDR3 sequence reads: CASSLGENEQFF. As DNA, the CDR3 is TGCGCCAGCAGCTTGGGGGAGAATGAGCAGTTCTTC.

V is TRBV7-2 and J is TRBJ1-4, with D tentatively TRBD1 (5 bases). CDR3 length: 15 residues. Trimming pared 8 bases from V and 4 bases from J, leaving 17 bases between. Germline V gene lookup returns CDR1 SGHTA and CDR2 FQGNSA. The CDR3 region has the DNA TGTGCCAGCGCTACAGAAGGGACTTATAATGAAAAACTGTTTTTT. Translated, it gives CASATEGTYNEKLFF.

The sample holds one count of this clone. J is TRBJ1-1 and V is TRBV2; no firm D call. The CDR3 is 15 amino acids. The V gene lost 6 bases and the J gene lost 3 bases, with 17 bases spanning the gap. CDR1 is SNHLY, CDR2 FYNNEI, per germline. The CDR3 reads CASSHLTGGDTEAFF. The CDR3 bases are TGTGCCAGCAGCCACCTGACGGGAGGTGACACTGAAGCTTTCTTT.

This clone was recorded only once. The gene calls are TRBV7-9 and TRBJ2-7, with TRBD1 as a possible D gene (5 bases). Germline V gene data show CDR1 as SEHNR and CDR2 as FQNEAQ (reference sequence). Trimming pared 5 bases from V and 2 bases from J, leaving 16 bases between. The CDR3 sequence is 15 residues long. The DNA of the CDR3 is TGTGCCAGCAGCCCTTCCGTTGGCAGGGCCTACGAGCAGTACTTC. Translated, it gives CASSPSVGRAYEQYF.

V and J are TRBV12-5 and TRBJ1-4; possible D gene TRBD1, 6 bases. With 1 base removed from V and 0 bases from J, the gap between germline ends came to 12 bases. Germline-derived CDR1 and CDR2 are LGHNT and FRNRAP. The CDR3 is made up of 17 amino acids. CDR3 in amino acids: CASGLGEGGATNEKLFF. CDR3 in DNA: TGTGCTAGTGGTTTGGGCGAGGGGGGGGCAACTAATGAAAAACTGTTTTTT.

The chain employs TRBV6-6 and TRBJ1-6; 7 bases are shared with TRBD1. V was pared by 6 bases and J by 7 bases, with 6 bases of the junction left unmatched. The CDR3 covers 14 residues. Germline values: CDR1 MNHNY, CDR2 SVGAGI (reference sequence). The CDR3 sequence: CASRQTGENSPLHF. CDR3 nucleotides: TGTGCCAGCAGACAAACAGGGGAGAATTCACCCCTCCACTTT.

The V call is TRBV30, the J call TRBJ2-5, with 9 nucleotides matching TRBD1. Germline V gene lookup returns CDR1 GTSNPN and CDR2 SVGIG (reference sequence). The J segment lost 4 bases and the V segment lost 5 bases, leaving 8 bases of the junction unmatched. The CDR3 is 14 amino acids. CDR3 nucleotides: TGTGCCTGGGGGTCGGGACAGGGCGGAGAGACCCAGTACTTC. Its translation: CAWGSGQGGETQYF.